There are a few counts of the clone carrying this TCR beta chain. Its matching antigen is unknown. The source of the sample is a study of beta chain features in type 1 diabetes. Study observations and caveats: Reduced insertions and increased deletions marked VDJ junctions in type 1 diabetes patients. All four CD4+ subsets of Type 1 diabetes patients contained TCRB CDR3s that were moderately but significantly shorter.

CDR3 size: 14 residues. V dropped 0 bases and J dropped 5 bases, with 10 bases sitting between them. Germline CDR1 and CDR2: SGHAT and FQNNGV. Reverse transcription of all isolated RNA meant that expressed TCRB transcripts were sequenced. Clones were sequenced by immunoSEQ multiplex PCR, and TCRdb holds only the in-frame ones, with some missing. The sample lists around 650,000 clones, 9.5% to 15% seen once, with 0.095% to 0.15% in the top ten. This receptor was obtained from a man aged 30-40 years with type 1 diabetes. The chain uses TRBV11-2 and TRBJ2-5; D uncertain. The source material was naive CD4+ T cells from blood. CDR3 DNA: TGTGCCAGCAGCTTAGATTTCCCCTCGGAGACCCAGTACTTC. It yields the protein CASSLDFPSETQYF.